The present T cell receptor beta chain was sequenced within a study of Ad26.COV2.S vaccination and SARS-CoV-2 variants. Study-wide findings and caveats: Those who received the vaccine showed greater spike-specific TCR breadth than those given placebo.

Libraries were prepared by immunoSEQ multiplex PCR; TCRdb keeps only in-frame clonotypes and omits some of them. The sample consists of around 350,000 clones, 90% to 95% of them appearing once. Details on this clone: What it binds is not known.

The sample in question was peripheral blood, obtained after recovery from COVID-19. This receptor was taken from a human donor who had recovered from COVID-19.

The CDR3 bases are TGTGCCAGCAGTTACCTGAACAGGTGCGGGGAGCTGTTTTTT. Amino acid sequence: CASSYLNRCGELFF. The rearrangement joins TRBV6-5 to TRBJ2-2; TRBD1 is a possible D gene (5 bases). CDR3 length: 14 amino acids. Germline V CDR1 and CDR2: MNHEY, SVGAGI. Trimming pared 2 bases from V and 7 bases from J, leaving 11 bases between.